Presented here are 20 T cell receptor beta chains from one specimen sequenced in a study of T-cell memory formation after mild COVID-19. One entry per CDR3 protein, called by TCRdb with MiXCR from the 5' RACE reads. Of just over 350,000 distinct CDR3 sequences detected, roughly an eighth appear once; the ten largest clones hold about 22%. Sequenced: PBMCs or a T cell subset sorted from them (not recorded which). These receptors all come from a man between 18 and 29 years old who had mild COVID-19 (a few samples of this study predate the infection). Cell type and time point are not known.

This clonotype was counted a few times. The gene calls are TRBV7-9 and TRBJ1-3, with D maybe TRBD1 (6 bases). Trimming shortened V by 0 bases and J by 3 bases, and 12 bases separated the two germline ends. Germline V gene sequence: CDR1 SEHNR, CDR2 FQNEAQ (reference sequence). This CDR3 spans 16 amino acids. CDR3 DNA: TGTGCCAGCAGCTTAGCACTTCAGGGGTATGGAAACACCATATATTTT. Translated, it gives CASSLALQGYGNTIYF.

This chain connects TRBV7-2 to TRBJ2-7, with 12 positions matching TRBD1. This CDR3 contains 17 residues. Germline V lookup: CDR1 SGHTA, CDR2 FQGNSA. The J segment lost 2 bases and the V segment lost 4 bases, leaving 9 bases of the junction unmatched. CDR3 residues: CASSSLPGTGGAYEQYV. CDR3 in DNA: TGTGCCAGCAGCTCGCTCCCTGGGACAGGGGGCGCCTACGAGCAGTACGTC.

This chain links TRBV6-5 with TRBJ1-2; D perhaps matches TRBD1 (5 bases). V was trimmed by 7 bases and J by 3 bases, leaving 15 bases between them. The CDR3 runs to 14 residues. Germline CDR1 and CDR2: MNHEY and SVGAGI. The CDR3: CASTSRAGDYGYTF. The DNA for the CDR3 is TGTGCCAGCACCTCCAGGGCCGGGGACTATGGCTACACCTTC.

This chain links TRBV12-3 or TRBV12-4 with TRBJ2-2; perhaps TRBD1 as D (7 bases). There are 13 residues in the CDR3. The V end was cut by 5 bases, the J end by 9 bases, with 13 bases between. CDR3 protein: CASSQQGRRELFF. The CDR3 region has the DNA TGTGCCAGCAGTCAACAGGGGAGGCGGGAGCTGTTTTTT.

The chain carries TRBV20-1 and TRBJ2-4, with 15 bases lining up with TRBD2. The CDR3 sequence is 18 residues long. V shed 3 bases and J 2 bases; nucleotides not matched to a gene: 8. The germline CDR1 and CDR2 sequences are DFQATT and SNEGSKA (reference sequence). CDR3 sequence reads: CSARGGLAGGPPKNIQYF. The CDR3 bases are TGCAGTGCTAGGGGAGGACTAGCGGGGGGGCCTCCCAAAAACATTCAGTACTTC.

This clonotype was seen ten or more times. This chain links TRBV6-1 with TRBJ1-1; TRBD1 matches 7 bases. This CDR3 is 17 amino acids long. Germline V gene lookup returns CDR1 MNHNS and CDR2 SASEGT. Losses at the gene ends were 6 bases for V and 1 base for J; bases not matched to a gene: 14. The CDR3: CASREFTTGTANTEAFF. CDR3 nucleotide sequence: TGTGCCAGCAGGGAGTTCACCACCGGGACAGCGAACACTGAAGCTTTCTTT.

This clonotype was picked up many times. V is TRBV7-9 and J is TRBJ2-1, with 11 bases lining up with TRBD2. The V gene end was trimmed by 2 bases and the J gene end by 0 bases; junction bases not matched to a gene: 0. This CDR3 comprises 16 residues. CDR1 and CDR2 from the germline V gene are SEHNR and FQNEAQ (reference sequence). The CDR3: CASSLLAGGSYNEQFF. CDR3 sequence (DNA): TGTGCCAGCAGCTTACTAGCGGGGGGCTCCTACAATGAGCAGTTCTTC. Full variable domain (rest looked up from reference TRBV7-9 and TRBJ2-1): DTGVSQNPRHKITKRGQNVTFRCDPISEHNRLYWYRQTLGQGPEFLTYFQNEAQLEKSRLLSDRFSAERPKGSFSTLEIQRTEQGDSAMYLCASSLLAGGSYNEQFFGPGTRLTVL.

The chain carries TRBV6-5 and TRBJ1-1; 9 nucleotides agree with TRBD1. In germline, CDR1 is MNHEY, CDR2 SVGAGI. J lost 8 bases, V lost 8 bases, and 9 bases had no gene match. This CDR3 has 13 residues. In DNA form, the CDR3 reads TGTGCCAGCCGGGCCACGGGGACAGGGGAAGCTTTCTTT. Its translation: CASRATGTGEAFF.

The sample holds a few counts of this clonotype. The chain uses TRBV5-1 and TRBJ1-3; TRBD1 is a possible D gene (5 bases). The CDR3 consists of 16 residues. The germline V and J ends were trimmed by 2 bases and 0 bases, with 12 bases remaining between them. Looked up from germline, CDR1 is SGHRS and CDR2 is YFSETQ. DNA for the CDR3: TGCGCCAGCAGCTTTCAAACCGGGGGCTCTGGAAACACCATATATTTT. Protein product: CASSFQTGGSGNTIYF.

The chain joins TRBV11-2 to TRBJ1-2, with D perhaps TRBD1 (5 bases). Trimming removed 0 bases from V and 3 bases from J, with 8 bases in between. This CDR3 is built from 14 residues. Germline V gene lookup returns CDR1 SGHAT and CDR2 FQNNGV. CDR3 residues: CASSLEAGHYGYTF. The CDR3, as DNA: TGTGCCAGCAGCTTAGAGGCGGGGCACTATGGCTACACCTTC.

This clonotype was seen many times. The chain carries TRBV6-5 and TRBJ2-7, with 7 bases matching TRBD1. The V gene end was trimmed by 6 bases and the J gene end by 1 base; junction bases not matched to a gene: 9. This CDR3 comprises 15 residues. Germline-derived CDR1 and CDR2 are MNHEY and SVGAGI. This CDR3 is CASSPQRGQSYEQYF. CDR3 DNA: TGTGCCAGCAGCCCCCAGAGGGGGCAGTCCTACGAGCAGTACTTC.

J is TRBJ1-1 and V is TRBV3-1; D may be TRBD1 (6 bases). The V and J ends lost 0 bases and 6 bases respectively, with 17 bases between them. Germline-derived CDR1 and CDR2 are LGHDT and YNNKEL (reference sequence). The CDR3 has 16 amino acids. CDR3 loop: CASSQDVGGAWAEAFF. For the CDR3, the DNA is TGTGCCAGCAGCCAAGACGTCGGGGGCGCATGGGCTGAAGCTTTCTTT. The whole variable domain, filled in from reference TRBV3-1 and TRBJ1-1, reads DTAVSQTPKYLVTQMGNDKSIKCEQNLGHDTMYWYKQDSKKFLKIMFSYNNKELIINETVPNRFSPKSPDKAHLNLHINSLELGDSAVYFCASSQDVGGAWAEAFFGQGTRLTVV.

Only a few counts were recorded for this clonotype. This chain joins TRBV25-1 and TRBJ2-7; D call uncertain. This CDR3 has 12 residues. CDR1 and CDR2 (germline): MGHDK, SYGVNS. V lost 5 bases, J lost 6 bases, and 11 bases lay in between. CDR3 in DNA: TGTGCCAGCAGTCAGGATCTGGTCGAGCAGTACTTC. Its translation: CASSQDLVEQYF.

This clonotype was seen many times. The CDR3 spells CASSQRGQETQYF. In DNA, the CDR3 is TGTGCCAGCAGCCAGCGGGGTCAAGAGACCCAGTACTTC. The chain recombines TRBV3-1 with TRBJ2-5; D may be TRBD2 (6 bases). Deletions cut 3 bases from V and 2 bases from J, with 7 bases between. This CDR3 comprises 13 residues. Germline values: CDR1 LGHDT, CDR2 YNNKEL (reference sequence).

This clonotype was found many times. The CDR3 bases are TGCGCCAGCAGCCAAGGAACTCGCTCCTACAATGAGCAGTTCTTC. Protein sequence: CASSQGTRSYNEQFF. The V call is TRBV4-3, the J call TRBJ2-1; D remains ambiguous. Germline-derived CDR1 and CDR2 are LGHNA and YSLEER. Between the trimmed V and J ends, which lost 1 base and 0 bases, there was a span of 7 bases. The CDR3 extends over 15 amino acids.

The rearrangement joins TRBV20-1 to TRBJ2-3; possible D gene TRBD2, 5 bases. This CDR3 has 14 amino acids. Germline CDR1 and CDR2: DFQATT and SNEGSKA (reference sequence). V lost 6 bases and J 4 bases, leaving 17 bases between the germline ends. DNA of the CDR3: TGCAGTGCCCGGAGGTCCTCTAACGCAGATACGCAGTATTTT. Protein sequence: CSARRSSNADTQYF.

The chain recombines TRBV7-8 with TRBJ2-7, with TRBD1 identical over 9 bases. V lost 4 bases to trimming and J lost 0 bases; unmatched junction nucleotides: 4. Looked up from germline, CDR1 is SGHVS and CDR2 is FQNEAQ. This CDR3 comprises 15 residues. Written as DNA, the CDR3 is TGTGCCAGCAGCTGGGACAGGGAGAGCTCCTACGAGCAGTACTTC. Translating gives CASSWDRESSYEQYF. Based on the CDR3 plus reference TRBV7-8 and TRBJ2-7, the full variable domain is GAGVSQSPRYKVAKRGQDVALRCDPISGHVSLFWYQQALGQGPEFLTYFQNEAQLDKSGLPSDRFFAERPEGSVSTLKIQRTQQEDSAVYLCASSWDRESSYEQYFGPGTRLTVT.

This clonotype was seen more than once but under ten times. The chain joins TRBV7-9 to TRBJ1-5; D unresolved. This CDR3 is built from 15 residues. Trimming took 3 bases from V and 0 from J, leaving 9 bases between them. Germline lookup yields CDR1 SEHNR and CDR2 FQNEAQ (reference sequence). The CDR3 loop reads CASSLTSDSNQPQHF. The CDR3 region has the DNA TGTGCCAGCAGCTTGACCTCCGATAGCAATCAGCCCCAGCATTTT.

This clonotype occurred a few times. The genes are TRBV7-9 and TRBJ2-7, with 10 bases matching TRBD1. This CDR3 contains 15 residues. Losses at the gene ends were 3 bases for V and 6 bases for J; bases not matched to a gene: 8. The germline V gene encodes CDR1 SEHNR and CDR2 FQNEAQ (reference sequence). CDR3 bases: TGTGCCAGCAGCTTCCACCCGGGACAGGGGATCGAGCAGTACTTC. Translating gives CASSFHPGQGIEQYF. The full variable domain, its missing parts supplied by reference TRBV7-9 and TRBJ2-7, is DTGVSQNPRHKITKRGQNVTFRCDPISEHNRLYWYRQTLGQGPEFLTYFQNEAQLEKSRLLSDRFSAERPKGSFSTLEIQRTEQGDSAMYLCASSFHPGQGIEQYFGPGTRLTVT.

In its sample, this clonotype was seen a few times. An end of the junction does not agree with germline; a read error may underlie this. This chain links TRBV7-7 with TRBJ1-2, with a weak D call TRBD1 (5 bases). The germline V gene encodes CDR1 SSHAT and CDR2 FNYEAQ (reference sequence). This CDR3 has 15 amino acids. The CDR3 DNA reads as TGTGCTAGCAGCCCCCTGGGACCTTTCCGCTATGGCTACACCTTC. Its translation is CASSPLGPFRYGYTF.